The 9 T cell receptor beta chains presented below share a single source sample, sequenced in a study of stem cell transplantation in POMP-related autoinflammatory disease. The study, taken as a whole, reports: Unique TRB V-J gene pairings were limited in number in patients with PRAID. In patients with PRAID, every analyzed T-cell subset tended to show lower diversity and higher clonality.

No cognate antigen is known for these TCRs. Repertoires were generated with immunoSEQ multiplex PCR, while TCRdb's copy carries only in-frame clones and drops some. Among under 11,000 clones listed, around 90% were seen once. The sequences come from CD8+ T cells from PBMCs, collected before stem cell transplantation. These receptors were taken from a human donor with POMP-related autoinflammation and immune dysregulation (PRAID).

The chain links TRBV19 to TRBJ2-3; TRBD2 aligns across 8 bases. The CDR3 contains 13 residues. V gave up 5 bases and J gave up 4 bases; unmatched junction bases: 2. Germline-derived CDR1 and CDR2 are LNHDA and SQIVND (reference sequence). The CDR3 DNA reads as TGTGCCAGTAGTCGCGGGGGGCCAGATACGCAGTATTTT. It yields the protein CASSRGGPDTQYF. The full variable domain, rest sourced from reference TRBV19 and TRBJ2-3, is DGGITQSPKYLFRKEGQNVTLSCEQNLNHDAMYWYRQDPGQGLRLIYYSQIVNDFQKGDIAEGYSVSREKKESFPLTVTSAQKNPTAFYLCASSRGGPDTQYFGPGTRLTVL.

The chain is built from TRBV20-1 and TRBJ2-5, with D uncertain. The V gene lost 6 bases and the J gene lost 4 bases, with 6 bases spanning the gap. CDR1 and CDR2 (germline): DFQATT, SNEGSKA (reference sequence). This CDR3 has 10 amino acids. The CDR3 here is CSAITETQYF. CDR3 DNA: TGCAGTGCCATCACAGAGACCCAGTACTTC.

This rearrangement joins TRBV27 to TRBJ2-5; D unresolved. Germline CDR1 MNHEY, CDR2 SMNVEV (reference sequence). The CDR3 loop spans 15 amino acids. Trimming shortened V by 5 bases and J by 3 bases, and 16 bases separated the two germline ends. The CDR3 nucleotides read TGTGCCAGCAGTACTACCGACGGTGAGGAAGAGACCCAGTACTTC. It specifies CASSTTDGEEETQYF.

This clone showed up just once. The chain couples TRBV6-5 to TRBJ1-4; TRBD1 matches 8 bases. CDR1 is MNHEY, CDR2 SVGAGI, per germline. This CDR3 contains 13 residues. After removal of 5 bases from V and 8 bases from J, the junction contained 4 bases not matched to a gene. CDR3 protein: CASSPGQGEKLFF. CDR3 in DNA: TGTGCCAGCAGTCCCGGACAGGGCGAAAAACTGTTTTTT.

The chain recombines TRBV4-1 with TRBJ1-1; D possibly corresponds to TRBD1 (5 bases). The V end lost 4 bases, the J end lost 1 base, and 19 bases lay between the germline ends. CDR3 size: 17 residues. Germline loops: CDR1 MGHRA, CDR2 YSYEKL. CDR3 sequence: CASSLLGDPWSNTEAFF. DNA of the CDR3: TGCGCCAGCAGCCTTTTGGGGGACCCCTGGTCGAACACTGAAGCTTTCTTT.

This sequence joins TRBV7-1 and TRBJ2-3, with 13 bases matching TRBD2. TRBV7-1 is treated as an ORF (open reading frame) with a function not yet certain. The trim removed 3 bases at V and 6 bases at J, leaving 9 bases unmatched. The CDR3 loop spans 17 amino acids. The DNA of the CDR3 is TGTGCCAGCAGCTCCAGACTAGCGGGAGGCTGGTTGGATACGCAGTATTTT. Its protein is CASSSRLAGGWLDTQYF.

The chain has TRBV7-8 and TRBJ2-5, with 7 bases aligning to TRBD1. V shed 6 bases, J shed 5 bases, and the junction held 15 bases outside the gene matches. Germline V gene lookup returns CDR1 SGHVS and CDR2 FQNEAQ. The CDR3 has 16 amino acids. In DNA form, the CDR3 reads TGTGCCAGCAGTTCTAAGGCCCAGGGGGTCCGGGAGACCCAGTACTTC. This sequence encodes CASSSKAQGVRETQYF.

This clone was seen once. V gene TRBV4-1 combines with J gene TRBJ2-7, with 9 bases lining up with TRBD1. CDR1 and CDR2 (germline): MGHRA, YSYEKL. The CDR3 contains 19 residues. The ends lost 0 bases at V and 6 bases at J; junction bases unmatched: 18. CDR3 region: CASSQDGGSTGGAVGEQYF. The CDR3 region has the DNA TGCGCCAGCAGCCAAGATGGGGGGTCGACAGGGGGTGCGGTTGGCGAGCAGTACTTC.

The V and J genes are TRBV9 and TRBJ1-5; no clear D. V was pared by 0 bases and J by 2 bases, with 15 bases between. The CDR3 is 17 amino acids. The germline gives CDR1 SGDLS, CDR2 YYNGEE. CDR3 residues: CASSVGGDLDGNQPQHF. The CDR3 DNA sequence: TGTGCCAGCAGCGTAGGCGGGGATCTGGATGGCAATCAGCCCCAGCATTTT.